Listed here are 24 T cell receptor beta chains from one sample, sequenced in a study of T cell changes during pregnancy in multiple sclerosis (dated by TCRdb to the late 2010s). To prepare the library, the immunoSEQ multiplex PCR assay was applied. TCRdb provides this immuneACCESS table in a form limited to in-frame rearrangements. Some clones are lacking; in checked studies, under half of them reflect an unresolved V gene, and why the rest are absent is not known. Within this sample are over 60,000 clones, with more than 85% of them counted one time only. The top ten hold about 0.31% of the sample. The sequencing used CD4+ T cells from peripheral blood mononuclear cells, collected in the third trimester of pregnancy. The receptor set was obtained from a female donor in good health, enrolled as a control in a pregnancy study.

This clone was seen more than once but under ten times. The chain carries TRBV2 and TRBJ2-1, with 12 positions matching TRBD2. Trimming cost V 9 bases and J 10 bases; bases outside gene matches: 13. The CDR3 is made up of 15 amino acids. The germline gives CDR1 SNHLY, CDR2 FYNNEI. The CDR3 nucleotides are TGTGCCAGTCGTCTAGCGGGGGGGCCGGGGTACGAGCAGTTCTTC. It specifies CASRLAGGPGYEQFF.

The chain combines TRBV30 with TRBJ1-1; possibly TRBD1 for D (5 bases). The germline gives CDR1 GTSNPN, CDR2 SVGIG (reference sequence). V lost 7 bases and J lost 0, with 9 bases in between. The CDR3 runs 12 residues. The CDR3 coding sequence is TGTGCCTTGGACACCCTGAACACTGAAGCTTTCTTT. Amino acids: CALDTLNTEAFF.

This rearrangement joins TRBV6-1 to TRBJ1-5, with 8 positions matching TRBD1. The CDR3 is 14 amino acids. CDR1 is MNHNS and CDR2 is SASEGT in the germline V gene. The ends lost 4 bases at V and 4 bases at J; junction bases unmatched: 3. The CDR3 protein is CASSAGQGNQPQHF. The DNA for the CDR3 is TGTGCCAGCAGTGCTGGACAGGGAAATCAGCCCCAGCATTTT.

The V call is TRBV29-1, the J call TRBJ1-1, with D possibly matching TRBD1 (5 bases). The CDR3 extends over 14 amino acids. The germline V gene encodes CDR1 SQVTM and CDR2 ANQGSEA. Trimming left V 6 bases short and J 2 bases short, with 16 bases between. In DNA, the CDR3 is TGCAGCGTGCCCCGGGGGATCGGAAACACTGAAGCTTTCTTT. It translates to CSVPRGIGNTEAFF.

The rearrangement joins TRBV19 to TRBJ1-1; D gene unclear. The germline gives CDR1 LNHDA, CDR2 SQIVND (reference sequence). The CDR3 runs 17 residues. V dropped 7 bases and J dropped 1 base, with 22 bases sitting between them. The CDR3 nucleotides read TGTGCCAGTAAACGATGGAGGGATATTGTGGGGAACACTGAAGCTTTCTTT. Its translation is CASKRWRDIVGNTEAFF.

The gene calls are TRBV27 and TRBJ2-5; weak D call: TRBD1 (6 bases). Trimming left V 7 bases short and J 7 bases short, with 13 bases between. The germline V gene has CDR1 MNHEY and CDR2 SMNVEV (reference sequence). The CDR3 sequence is 12 residues long. This CDR3 reads CASTDSLWTQYF. In DNA, the CDR3 is TGTGCCAGCACGGACAGCCTGTGGACCCAGTACTTC.

The gene calls are TRBV7-3 and TRBJ2-2; D gene uncertain. The CDR3 consists of 13 residues. Germline V gives CDR1 SGHTA, CDR2 FQGTGA. V was pared by 2 bases and J by 6 bases, with 7 bases between. The chain's CDR3 is CASSLLGPGELFF. CDR3 bases: TGTGCCAGCAGCTTACTGGGCCCCGGGGAGCTGTTTTTT.

This sequence joins TRBV4-3 and TRBJ1-1; 10 bases line up with TRBD1. V was clipped by 8 bases and J by 8 bases; unmatched bases: 8. The V gene's germline CDR1 is LGHNA and CDR2 YSLEER. The CDR3 runs 13 residues. The CDR3 DNA is TGCGCCAGCGGGACCCGGGACAGGGGAGAAGCTTTCTTT. This encodes CASGTRDRGEAFF.

V is TRBV2 and J is TRBJ1-2, with D possibly TRBD1 on 5 matching bases. Germline V gives CDR1 SNHLY, CDR2 FYNNEI. Trimming removed 5 bases at V and 5 bases at J, with 21 bases between. The CDR3 loop spans 16 amino acids. This CDR3 reads CASSPSTAGRVYGYTF. The DNA of the CDR3 is TGTGCCAGCAGTCCCAGCACAGCGGGCAGGGTTTATGGCTACACCTTC.

V gene TRBV7-9 combines with J gene TRBJ1-1; 7 bases match TRBD1. V lost 5 bases, J lost 4 bases, and 7 bases stayed unmatched. The CDR3 length is 14 residues. Germline assignment: CDR1 SEHNR and CDR2 FQNEAQ (reference sequence). The CDR3 loop reads CASSRQGGSTEAFF. The DNA of the CDR3 is TGTGCCAGCAGCCGACAGGGTGGTTCCACTGAAGCTTTCTTT.

The rearrangement links TRBV6-9 to TRBJ1-5, with D uncertain. Germline CDR1 is MNHGY and CDR2 is SVAAGI. This CDR3 spans 8 amino acids. Trimming took 9 bases from V and 11 from J, leaving 5 bases between them. CDR3 protein: CASTSQHF. CDR3 nucleotides: TGTGCCAGTACTTCCCAGCATTTT.

The chain has TRBV11-3 and TRBJ2-2; perhaps TRBD1 as D (6 bases). The CDR3 contains 16 residues. Trimming pared 2 bases from V and 4 bases from J, leaving 14 bases between. Germline V gene lookup returns CDR1 SGHNT and CDR2 YENEEA. The CDR3 reads CASSLRQVAGTGELFF. Written as DNA, the CDR3 is TGTGCCAGCAGCTTACGACAGGTAGCCGGCACCGGGGAGCTGTTTTTT.

The chain couples TRBV6-7 to TRBJ2-3; 10 bases agree with TRBD1. TRBV6-7 is sorted into the ORF group, with uncertain function. The CDR3 is made up of 18 amino acids. V was pared by 6 bases and J by 0 bases, with 12 bases of the junction left unmatched. Here the CDR3 reads CASSPGTGDGFSTDTQYF. The CDR3 DNA follows: TGTGCCAGCAGCCCCGGGACAGGGGACGGGTTTAGCACAGATACGCAGTATTTT.

This chain uses TRBV11-3 with TRBJ1-4; D unclear. The CDR3 totals 12 residues. Germline V gene data show CDR1 as SGHNT and CDR2 as YENEEA. V lost 4 bases, J lost 8 bases, and 8 bases lay in between. The CDR3 reads CASSWNGEKLFF. Here the CDR3 DNA reads TGTGCCAGCAGCTGGAACGGGGAAAAACTGTTTTTT. Combining the CDR3 with reference TRBV11-3 and TRBJ1-4 gives the whole variable domain EAGVVQSPRYKIIEKKQPVAFWCNPISGHNTLYWYLQNLGQGPELLIRYENEEAVDDSQLPKDRFSAERLKGVDSTLKIQPAELGDSAVYLCASSWNGEKLFFGSGTQLSVL.

This clone has a single count. The chain has TRBV7-9 and TRBJ1-1, with D tentatively TRBD1 (6 bases). The CDR3 loop spans 13 amino acids. Germline V lookup: CDR1 SEHNR, CDR2 FQNEAQ (reference sequence). V shed 3 bases and J shed 6 bases, with 11 bases lying between them. CDR3 in DNA: TGTGCCAGCAGCTTGGGTCAGGGGTCTGAAGCTTTCTTT. Protein sequence: CASSLGQGSEAFF.

In this sample, this clone turned up once. This rearrangement joins TRBV5-4 to TRBJ2-7, with 11 bases fitting TRBD1. V shed 0 bases, J shed 5 bases, and the junction held 1 base outside the gene matches. The CDR3 covers 14 residues. CDR1 and CDR2 (germline): SGHNT, YYREEE (reference sequence). CDR3 loop: CASSLGTGGDEQYF. CDR3 in DNA: TGTGCCAGCAGCTTGGGGACAGGGGGCGACGAGCAGTACTTC.

The gene calls are TRBV27 and TRBJ2-1; 10 nucleotides line up with TRBD2. This CDR3 spans 16 amino acids. The V and J ends lost 5 bases and 4 bases, in that order; junction bases with no gene match: 8. In germline, CDR1 is MNHEY, CDR2 SMNVEV (reference sequence). The CDR3 is CASSPSSGGGYNEQFF. The CDR3 region has the DNA TGTGCCAGCAGTCCCTCTAGCGGGGGAGGATACAATGAGCAGTTCTTC.

The chain recombines TRBV6-4 with TRBJ1-1; D gene unclear. CDR1 and CDR2 from the germline V gene are MRHNA and SNTAGT. This CDR3 has 13 residues. Trimming shortened V by 0 bases and J by 10 bases, and 12 bases separated the two germline ends. CDR3 residues: CASSDSRGGPAFF. The CDR3, as DNA: TGTGCCAGCAGTGACTCGAGAGGAGGTCCAGCTTTCTTT.

This sequence joins TRBV4-2 and TRBJ2-7, with a weak D call TRBD2 (6 bases). Trimming removed 4 bases at V and 2 bases at J, with 18 bases between. The CDR3 is made up of 16 amino acids. Germline assignment: CDR1 LGHNA and CDR2 YNFKEQ. CDR3 protein: CASSRVGEVSTYEQYF. CDR3 sequence (DNA): TGTGCCAGCAGCCGCGTAGGGGAGGTCAGTACCTACGAGCAGTACTTC.

The V call is TRBV4-2, the J call TRBJ1-3, with a possible D match to TRBD1 (6 bases). The CDR3 has 17 amino acids. V gave up 0 bases and J gave up 6 bases, with 18 bases separating them. CDR1 and CDR2 from the germline V gene are LGHNA and YNFKEQ. This chain's CDR3 is CASSQERARGNPNTIYF. The CDR3 DNA follows: TGTGCCAGCAGCCAAGAGCGGGCGAGGGGGAACCCAAACACCATATATTTT.

Only a few counts were recorded for this clone. The V gene is TRBV19, the J gene TRBJ1-1; D is perhaps TRBD1 (6 bases). CDR3 length: 15 residues. V lost 5 bases, J lost 7 bases, and 20 bases lay in between. CDR1 and CDR2 (germline): LNHDA, SQIVND (reference sequence). The CDR3 nucleotides read TGTGCCAGTAGTCCGGTCAGGGGCCTGGCGGATGAAGCTTTCTTT. This sequence encodes CASSPVRGLADEAFF.

The chain carries TRBV18 and TRBJ2-2; TRBD1 is a possible D gene (5 bases). Trimming shortened V by 5 bases and J by 1 base, and 11 bases separated the two germline ends. The CDR3 has 15 amino acids. The germline V gene encodes CDR1 KGHSH and CDR2 LQKENI. The CDR3 here is CASSTRTQNTGELFF. In nucleotides, the CDR3 is TGTGCCAGCTCAACCCGGACACAGAACACCGGGGAGCTGTTTTTT.

This clone was picked up one time. This chain uses TRBV5-4 with TRBJ1-1; D possibly corresponds to TRBD1 (6 bases). The CDR3 totals 14 residues. The germline V gene encodes CDR1 SGHNT and CDR2 YYREEE (reference sequence). Between the trimmed V and J ends, which lost 4 bases and 0 bases, there was a span of 10 bases. The CDR3: CASSGTGLNTEAFF. The DNA for the CDR3 is TGTGCCAGCAGCGGCACAGGGTTGAACACTGAAGCTTTCTTT. The entire variable domain, with the rest obtained from reference TRBV5-4 and TRBJ1-1, is as follows: ETGVTQSPTHLIKTRGQQVTLRCSSQSGHNTVSWYQQALGQGPQFIFQYYREEENGRGNFPPRFSGLQFPNYSSELNVNALELDDSALYLCASSGTGLNTEAFFGQGTRLTVV.

The chain has TRBV18 and TRBJ2-1; TRBD2 agrees at 8 bases. CDR3 length equals 16 residues. Germline CDR1 KGHSH, CDR2 LQKENI. J lost 4 bases, V lost 3 bases, and 8 bases had no gene match. The CDR3 bases are TGTGCCAGCTCACCCAGGGTAGCGGGGCTATACAATGAGCAGTTCTTC. Its translation: CASSPRVAGLYNEQFF. The whole variable domain, filled in from reference TRBV18 and TRBJ2-1, reads NAGVMQNPRHLVRRRGQEARLRCSPMKGHSHVYWYRQLPEEGLKFMVYLQKENIIDESGMPKERFSAEFPKEGPSILRIQQVVRGDSAAYFCASSPRVAGLYNEQFFGPGTRLTVL.